This is a list of T cell receptor beta chains from one sample in a study of PD-1 blockade in classical Hodgkin lymphoma. TCRdb keeps only in-frame clones here, not all; method: immunoSEQ multiplex PCR. The table records some 90,000 clones, about 90% of them present only once. Sequenced here: peripheral blood mononuclear cells (PBMCs), sampled before the second cycle of nivolumab. These receptors came from a human donor with classical Hodgkin lymphoma. The CDR3 runs from the conserved cysteine through the conserved F or W. D genes are given only for firm matches. For some rows the clone size is stated as once, few or many, or as a class when expanded; others skip it.

D gene	clone size	V gene	J gene	CDR3 DNA	CDR3 protein
NA	NA	TRBV28	TRBJ2-7	TGTGCCAGCAGTATCAGGGTCCCCCCCTACGAGCAGTACTTC	CASSIRVPPYEQYF
NA	NA	TRBV7-8	TRBJ2-2	TGTGCCAGCAGCTTAGGACCCACCGGGGAGCTGTTTTTT	CASSLGPTGELFF
NA	NA	TRBV19	TRBJ1-5	TGTGCCAGCCACGGGAGGGGCAATCAGCCCCAGCATTTT	CASHGRGNQPQHF
NA	NA	TRBV29-1	TRBJ2-1	TGCAGCGTTGAAGGGTGGGGCGCGAGGACAGAGCAGTTCTTC	CSVEGWGARTEQFF
TRBD1	once	TRBV19	TRBJ2-1	TGTGCCAGTAGTATTGGGGACAGAAAGAATGAGCAGTTCTTC	CASSIGDRKNEQFF
NA	NA	TRBV20-1	TRBJ2-7	TGCAGTGCTAGAGAGGTGGGAGAGGAGTACTTC	CSAREVGEEYF
TRBD2	NA	TRBV5-1	TRBJ2-1	TGCGCCAGCAGCGGCCTAGCGGGAGGGGGTGAGCAGTTCTTC	CASSGLAGGGEQFF
NA	NA	TRBV9	TRBJ1-2	TGTGCCAGCAGCGTAGTGGCAGGGGTTAGTCGAGGCTACACCTTC	CASSVVAGVSRGYTF
NA	NA	TRBV27	TRBJ2-6	TGTGCCAGCAGTTTTCGTGCCGGGGCCAACGTCCTGACTTTC	CASSFRAGANVLTF
NA	NA	TRBV19	TRBJ2-1	TGTGCCAGTACCGGGACCGGGCGGGCTGACAATGAGCAGTTCTTC	CASTGTGRADNEQFF
NA	NA	TRBV7-9	TRBJ1-2	TGTGCCAGCAGTCGACAGAACTACTATGGCTACACCTTC	CASSRQNYYGYTF
TRBD2	NA	TRBV6-5	TRBJ2-7	TGTGCCAGCAGTTACTCGGCGGGACTAGCGGGTAACGAGCAGTACTTC	CASSYSAGLAGNEQYF
TRBD1	NA	TRBV7-9	TRBJ1-3	TGTGCCAGCAGCCATCCCGGGACAGACTCTGGAAACACCATATATTTT	CASSHPGTDSGNTIYF
TRBD1	NA	TRBV28	TRBJ2-1	TGTGCCAGCAGTTCACGGACAGGGAAGGACTACAATGAGCAGTTCTTC	CASSSRTGKDYNEQFF
TRBD1	NA	TRBV7-9	TRBJ1-1	TGTGCCAGCAGCTTAGCGAAATGGCAGGGGGCCACTGAAGCTTTCTTT	CASSLAKWQGATEAFF
NA	once	TRBV7-9	TRBJ1-5	TGTGCCAGCAGCCCCGAGGGGAGGGGAGTGGATCAGCCCCAGCATTTT	CASSPEGRGVDQPQHF
NA	NA	TRBV28	TRBJ2-3	TGTGCCAGCAGTCGTCTAAGGGCTTTAGATACGCAGTATTTT	CASSRLRALDTQYF
NA	once	TRBV29-1	TRBJ2-1	TGCAGCGCTTCGAATATCCCCGCCGGGGGGCTAGTTGAGCAGTTCTTC	CSASNIPAGGLVEQFF
NA	once	TRBV2	TRBJ1-5	TGTGCCAGCAGTGGAATGGAGGGTAGCAATCAGCCCCAGCATTTT	CASSGMEGSNQPQHF